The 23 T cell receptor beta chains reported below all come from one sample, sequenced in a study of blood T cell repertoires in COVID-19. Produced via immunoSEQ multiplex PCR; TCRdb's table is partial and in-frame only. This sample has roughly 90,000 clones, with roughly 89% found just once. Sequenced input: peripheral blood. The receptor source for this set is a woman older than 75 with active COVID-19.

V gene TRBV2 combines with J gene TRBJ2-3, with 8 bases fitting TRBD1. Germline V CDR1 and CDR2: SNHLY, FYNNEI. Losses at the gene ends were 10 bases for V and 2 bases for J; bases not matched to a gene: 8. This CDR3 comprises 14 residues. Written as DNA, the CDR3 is TGTGCCACCCAGACAGGGGACACCACAGATACGCAGTATTTT. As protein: CATQTGDTTDTQYF.

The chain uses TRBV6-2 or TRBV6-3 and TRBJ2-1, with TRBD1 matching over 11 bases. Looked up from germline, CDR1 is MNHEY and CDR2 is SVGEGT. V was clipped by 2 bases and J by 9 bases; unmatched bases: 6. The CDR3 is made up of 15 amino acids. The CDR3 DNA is TGTGCCAGCAGTTACAGGGACAGGGGGAGGAGTGAGCAGTTCTTC. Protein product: CASSYRDRGRSEQFF.

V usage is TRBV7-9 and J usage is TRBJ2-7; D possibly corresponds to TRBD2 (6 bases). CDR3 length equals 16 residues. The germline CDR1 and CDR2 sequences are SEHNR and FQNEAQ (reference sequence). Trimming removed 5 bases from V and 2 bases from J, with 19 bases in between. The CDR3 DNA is TGTGCCAGCAGCGCTCTTAGCGGCCGTTCAACCTACGAGCAGTACTTC. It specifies CASSALSGRSTYEQYF.

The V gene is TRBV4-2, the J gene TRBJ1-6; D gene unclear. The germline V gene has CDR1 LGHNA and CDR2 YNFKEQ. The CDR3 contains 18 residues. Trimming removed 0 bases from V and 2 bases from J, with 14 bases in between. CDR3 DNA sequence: TGTGCCAGCAGCCAAGATTTGATAGGAGCTACCTATAATTCACCCCTCCACTTT. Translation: CASSQDLIGATYNSPLHF.

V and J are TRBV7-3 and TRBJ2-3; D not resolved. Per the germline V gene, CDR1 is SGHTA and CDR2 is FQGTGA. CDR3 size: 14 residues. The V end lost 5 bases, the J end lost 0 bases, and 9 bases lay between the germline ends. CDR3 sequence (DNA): TGTGCCAGCAGCCAACTCTTTAGCACAGATACGCAGTATTTT. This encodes CASSQLFSTDTQYF.

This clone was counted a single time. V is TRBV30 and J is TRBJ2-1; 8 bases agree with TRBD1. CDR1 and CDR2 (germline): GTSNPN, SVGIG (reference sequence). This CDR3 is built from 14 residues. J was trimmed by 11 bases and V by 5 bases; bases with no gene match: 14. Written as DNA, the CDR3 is TGTGCCTGGGGGGCAGGGGGCTCCCCCCAAAAGCAGTTCTTC. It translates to CAWGAGGSPQKQFF.

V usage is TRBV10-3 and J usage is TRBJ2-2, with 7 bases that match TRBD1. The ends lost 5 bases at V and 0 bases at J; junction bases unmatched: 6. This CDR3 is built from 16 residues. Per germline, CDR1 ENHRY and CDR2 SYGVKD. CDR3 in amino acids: CAISSGTETNTGELFF. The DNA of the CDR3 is TGTGCCATCAGTTCCGGGACAGAAACGAACACCGGGGAGCTGTTTTTT.

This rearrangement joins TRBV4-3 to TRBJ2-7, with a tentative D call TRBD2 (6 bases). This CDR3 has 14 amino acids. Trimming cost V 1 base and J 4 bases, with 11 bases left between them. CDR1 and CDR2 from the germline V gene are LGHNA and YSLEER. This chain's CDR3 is CASSQATGLYEQYF. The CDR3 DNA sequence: TGCGCCAGCAGCCAAGCTACGGGACTTTACGAGCAGTACTTC.

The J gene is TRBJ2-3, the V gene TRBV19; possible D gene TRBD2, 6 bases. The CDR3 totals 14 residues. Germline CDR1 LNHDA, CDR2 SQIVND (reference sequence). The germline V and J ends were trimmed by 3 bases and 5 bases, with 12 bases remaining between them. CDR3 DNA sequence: TGTGCCAGTAGTATCTCGGTTAGCGGAGATACGCAGTATTTT. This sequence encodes CASSISVSGDTQYF.

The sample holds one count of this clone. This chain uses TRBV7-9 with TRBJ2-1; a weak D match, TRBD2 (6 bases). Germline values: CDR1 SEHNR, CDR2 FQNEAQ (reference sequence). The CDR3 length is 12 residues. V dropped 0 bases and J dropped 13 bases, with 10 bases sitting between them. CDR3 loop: CASSLADGRQFF. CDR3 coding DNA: TGTGCCAGCAGCTTAGCGGACGGGAGACAGTTCTTC. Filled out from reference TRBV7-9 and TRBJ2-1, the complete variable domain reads DTGVSQNPRHKITKRGQNVTFRCDPISEHNRLYWYRQTLGQGPEFLTYFQNEAQLEKSRLLSDRFSAERPKGSFSTLEIQRTEQGDSAMYLCASSLADGRQFFGPGTRLTVL.

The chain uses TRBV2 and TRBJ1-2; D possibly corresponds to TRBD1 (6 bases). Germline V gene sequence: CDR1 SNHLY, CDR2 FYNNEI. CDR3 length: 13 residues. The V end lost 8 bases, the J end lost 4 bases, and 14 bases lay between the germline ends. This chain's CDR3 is CASGDRTIYGYTF. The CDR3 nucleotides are TGTGCCAGCGGCGACAGGACCATCTATGGCTACACCTTC.

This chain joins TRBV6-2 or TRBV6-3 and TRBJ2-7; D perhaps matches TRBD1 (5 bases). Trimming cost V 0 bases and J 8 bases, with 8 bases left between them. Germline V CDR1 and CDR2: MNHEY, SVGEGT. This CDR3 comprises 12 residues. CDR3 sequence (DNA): TGTGCCAGCAGTTACTCCACAGGAAAGCAGTACTTC. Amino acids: CASSYSTGKQYF.

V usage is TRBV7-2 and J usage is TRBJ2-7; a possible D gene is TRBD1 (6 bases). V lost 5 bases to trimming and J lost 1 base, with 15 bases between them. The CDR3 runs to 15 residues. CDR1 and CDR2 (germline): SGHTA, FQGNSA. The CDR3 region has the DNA TGTGCCAGCAGCCCCTCAGGGGATCCGTCCTACGAGCAGTACTTC. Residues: CASSPSGDPSYEQYF.

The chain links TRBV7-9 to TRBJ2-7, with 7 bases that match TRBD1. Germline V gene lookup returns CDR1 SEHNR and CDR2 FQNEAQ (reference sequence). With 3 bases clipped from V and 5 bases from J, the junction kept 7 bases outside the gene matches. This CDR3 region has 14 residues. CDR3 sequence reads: CASSFEDRFHEQYF. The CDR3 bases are TGTGCCAGCAGCTTTGAGGACAGGTTCCACGAGCAGTACTTC.

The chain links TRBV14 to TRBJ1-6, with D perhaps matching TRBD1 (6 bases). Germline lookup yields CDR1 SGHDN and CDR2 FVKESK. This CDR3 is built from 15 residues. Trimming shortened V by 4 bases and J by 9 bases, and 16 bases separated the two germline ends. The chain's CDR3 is CASSPSTGWGSPLHF. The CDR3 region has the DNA TGTGCCAGCAGCCCCTCGACAGGCTGGGGTTCACCCCTCCACTTT.

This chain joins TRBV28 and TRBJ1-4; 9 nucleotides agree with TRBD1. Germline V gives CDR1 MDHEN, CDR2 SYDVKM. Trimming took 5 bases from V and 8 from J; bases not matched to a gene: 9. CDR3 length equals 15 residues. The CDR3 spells CASSPTGTGLEKLFF. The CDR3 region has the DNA TGTGCCAGCAGTCCCACCGGGACAGGGCTGGAAAAACTGTTTTTT.

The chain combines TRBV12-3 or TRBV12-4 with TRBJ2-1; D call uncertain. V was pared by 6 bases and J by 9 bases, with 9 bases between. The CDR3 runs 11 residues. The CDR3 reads CASSPSSEQFF. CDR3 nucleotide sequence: TGTGCCAGCAGCCCCTCCAGTGAGCAGTTCTTC.

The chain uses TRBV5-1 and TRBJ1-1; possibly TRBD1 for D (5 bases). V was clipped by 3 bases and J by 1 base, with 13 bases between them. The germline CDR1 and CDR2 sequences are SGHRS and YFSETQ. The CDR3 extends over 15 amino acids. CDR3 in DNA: TGCGCCAGCAGCTACACAGGTTTAAAGAACACTGAAGCTTTCTTT. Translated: CASSYTGLKNTEAFF.

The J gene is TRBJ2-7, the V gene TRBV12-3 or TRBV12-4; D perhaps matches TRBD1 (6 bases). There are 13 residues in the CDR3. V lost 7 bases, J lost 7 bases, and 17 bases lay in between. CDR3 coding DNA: TGTGCCAGCACCCCGCAACAGGGATCAGAGCAGTACTTC. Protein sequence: CASTPQQGSEQYF.

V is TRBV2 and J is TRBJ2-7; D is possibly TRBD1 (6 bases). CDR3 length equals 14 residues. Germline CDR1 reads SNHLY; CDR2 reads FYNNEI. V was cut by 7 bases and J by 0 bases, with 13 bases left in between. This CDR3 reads CASNQGSRSYEQYF. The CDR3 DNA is TGTGCCAGCAATCAGGGGTCCCGCTCCTACGAGCAGTACTTC. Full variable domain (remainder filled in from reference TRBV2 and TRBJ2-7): EPEVTQTPSHQVTQMGQEVILRCVPISNHLYFYWYRQILGQKVEFLVSFYNNEISEKSEIFDDQFSVERPDGSNFTLKIRSTKLEDSAMYFCASNQGSRSYEQYFGPGTRLTVT.

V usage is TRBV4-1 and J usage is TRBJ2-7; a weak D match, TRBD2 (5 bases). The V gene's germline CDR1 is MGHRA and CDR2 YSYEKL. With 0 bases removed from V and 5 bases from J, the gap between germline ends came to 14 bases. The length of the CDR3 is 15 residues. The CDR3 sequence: CASSQDGLAVNEQYF. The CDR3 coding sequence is TGCGCCAGCAGCCAAGATGGGCTAGCAGTGAACGAGCAGTACTTC.

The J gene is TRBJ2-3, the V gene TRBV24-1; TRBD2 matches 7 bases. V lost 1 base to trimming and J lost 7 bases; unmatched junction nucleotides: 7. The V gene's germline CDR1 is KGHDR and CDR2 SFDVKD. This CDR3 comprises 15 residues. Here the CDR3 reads CATSDLAGKRNTQYF. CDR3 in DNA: TGTGCCACCAGTGATTTAGCGGGGAAAAGGAATACGCAGTATTTT.

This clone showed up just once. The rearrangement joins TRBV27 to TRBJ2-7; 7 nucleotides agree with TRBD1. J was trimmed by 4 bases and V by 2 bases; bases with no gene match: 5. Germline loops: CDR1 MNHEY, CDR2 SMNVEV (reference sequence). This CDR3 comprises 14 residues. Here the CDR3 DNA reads TGTGCCAGCAGTTTAACTGACAGGGAATACGAGCAGTACTTC. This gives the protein CASSLTDREYEQYF.